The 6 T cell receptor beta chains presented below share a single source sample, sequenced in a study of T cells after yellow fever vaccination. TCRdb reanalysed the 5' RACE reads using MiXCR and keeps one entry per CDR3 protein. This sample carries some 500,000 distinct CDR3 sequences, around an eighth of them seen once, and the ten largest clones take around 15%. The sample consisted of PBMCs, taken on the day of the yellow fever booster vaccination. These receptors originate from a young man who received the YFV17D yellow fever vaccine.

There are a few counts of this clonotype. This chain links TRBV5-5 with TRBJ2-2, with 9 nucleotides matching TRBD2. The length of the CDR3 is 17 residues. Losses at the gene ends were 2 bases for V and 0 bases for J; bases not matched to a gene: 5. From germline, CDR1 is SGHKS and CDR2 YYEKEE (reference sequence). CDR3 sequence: CASSLGRTSANTGELFF. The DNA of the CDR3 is TGTGCCAGCAGCTTAGGTAGGACTAGCGCGAACACCGGGGAGCTGTTTTTT.

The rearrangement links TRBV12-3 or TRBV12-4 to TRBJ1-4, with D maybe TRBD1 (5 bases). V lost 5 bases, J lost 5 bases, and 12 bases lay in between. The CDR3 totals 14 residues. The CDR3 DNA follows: TGTGCCAGCAGTCGGACACGCGAGAATGAAAAACTGTTTTTT. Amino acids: CASSRTRENEKLFF.

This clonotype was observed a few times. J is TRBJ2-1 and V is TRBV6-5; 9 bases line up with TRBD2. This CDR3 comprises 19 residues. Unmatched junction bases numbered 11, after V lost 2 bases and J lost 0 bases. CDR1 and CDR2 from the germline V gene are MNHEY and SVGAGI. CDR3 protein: CASSYVWREGPSSYNEQFF. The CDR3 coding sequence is TGTGCCAGCAGTTACGTGTGGCGGGAGGGCCCTTCCTCCTACAATGAGCAGTTCTTC.

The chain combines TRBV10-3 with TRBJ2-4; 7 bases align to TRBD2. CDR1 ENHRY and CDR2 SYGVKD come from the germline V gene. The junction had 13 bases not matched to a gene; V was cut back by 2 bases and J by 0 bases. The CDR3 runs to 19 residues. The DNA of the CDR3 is TGTGCCATCAGTGAGGGGGAGGGTGGGGTAAAACTAGCCAAAAACATTCAGTACTTC. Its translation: CAISEGEGGVKLAKNIQYF.

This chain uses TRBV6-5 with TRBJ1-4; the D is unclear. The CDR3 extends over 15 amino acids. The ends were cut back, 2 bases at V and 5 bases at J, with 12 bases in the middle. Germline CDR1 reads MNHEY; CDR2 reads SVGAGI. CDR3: CASSYEYAENEKLFF. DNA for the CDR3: TGTGCCAGCAGTTACGAATACGCGGAGAATGAAAAACTGTTTTTT.

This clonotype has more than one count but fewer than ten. CDR3 in DNA: TGTGCCAGCAGTCCGCAGGGCTTGCTGTTTTTT. Residues: CASSPQGLLFF. This rearrangement joins TRBV12-3 or TRBV12-4 to TRBJ2-2, with D possibly matching TRBD1 (5 bases). The CDR3 is 11 residues long. Deletions cut 5 bases from V and 13 bases from J, with 11 bases between.